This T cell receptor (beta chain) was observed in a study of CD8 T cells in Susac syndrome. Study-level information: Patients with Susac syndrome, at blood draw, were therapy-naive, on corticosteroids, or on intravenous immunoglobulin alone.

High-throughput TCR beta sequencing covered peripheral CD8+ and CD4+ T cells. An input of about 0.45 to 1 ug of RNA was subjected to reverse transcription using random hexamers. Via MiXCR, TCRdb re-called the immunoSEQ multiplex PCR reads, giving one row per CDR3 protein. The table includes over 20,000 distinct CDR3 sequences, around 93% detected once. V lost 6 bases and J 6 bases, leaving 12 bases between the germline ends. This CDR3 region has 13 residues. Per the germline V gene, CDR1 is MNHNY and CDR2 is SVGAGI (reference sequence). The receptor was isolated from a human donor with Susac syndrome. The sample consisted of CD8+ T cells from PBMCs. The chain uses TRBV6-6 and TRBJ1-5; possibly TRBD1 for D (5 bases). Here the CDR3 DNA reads TGTGCCAGCAGCGCGGGGGAATTTCAGCCCCAGCATTTT. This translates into CASSAGEFQPQHF.